These 19 T cell receptor beta chains originate from one sample sequenced in a study of cytomegalovirus exposure and HLA in healthy donors. PCR was performed using 60 Vbeta and 13 Jbeta primers. The method was immunoSEQ multiplex PCR; TCRdb's version includes in-frame clones alone and lacks a portion of them. The repertoire holds about 140,000 clones, with 65% to 85% as singletons. Sequenced: PBMCs. These receptors were collected from a man younger than 30 in good health and CMV-seronegative.

J is TRBJ2-1 and V is TRBV7-8; D is ambiguous. CDR3 length: 17 residues. CDR1 SGHVS and CDR2 FQNEAQ come from the germline V gene. Trimming shortened V by 2 bases and J by 0 bases, and 14 bases separated the two germline ends. CDR3 bases: TGTGCCAGCAGCTTAATCGTGGCCTCAAGCTCCTACAATGAGCAGTTCTTC. This encodes CASSLIVASSSYNEQFF.

V and J are TRBV9 and TRBJ1-4; the D is unclear. This CDR3 spans 14 amino acids. Germline values: CDR1 SGDLS, CDR2 YYNGEE. Trimming removed 1 base from V and 3 bases from J, with 7 bases in between. The CDR3 region is CASSVLSSNEKLFF. In DNA, the CDR3 is TGTGCCAGCAGCGTACTTTCGTCTAATGAAAAACTGTTTTTT.

The chain couples TRBV7-2 to TRBJ1-6; no reliable D call. Germline-derived CDR1 and CDR2 are SGHTA and FQGNSA. CDR3 length equals 16 residues. V was cut by 5 bases and J by 9 bases, with 20 bases left in between. The CDR3 is CASSIRPGRVGSPLHF. CDR3 sequence (DNA): TGTGCCAGCAGCATTCGCCCCGGGAGGGTCGGTTCACCCCTCCACTTT.

This chain connects TRBV4-2 to TRBJ2-3; tentatively, D is TRBD2 (6 bases). Germline V lookup: CDR1 LGHNA, CDR2 YNFKEQ. The CDR3 loop spans 15 amino acids. Deletions cut 8 bases from V and 3 bases from J, with 18 bases between. The CDR3 region has the DNA TGTGCCAGCTCGGGGGTCGGAGGAGGGACAGATACGCAGTATTTT. Encoded protein: CASSGVGGGTDTQYF.

The genes are TRBV6-1 and TRBJ2-7; D perhaps matches TRBD1 (6 bases). Germline CDR1 is MNHNS and CDR2 is SASEGT. V was pared by 0 bases and J by 0 bases, with 12 bases between. The CDR3 contains 16 residues. The CDR3 here is CASSEAVGGSSYEQYF. DNA for the CDR3: TGTGCCAGCAGTGAAGCAGTTGGGGGCAGCTCCTACGAGCAGTACTTC.

The rearrangement joins TRBV7-2 to TRBJ1-2; D is uncertain. Germline CDR1 and CDR2: SGHTA and FQGNSA. Trimming took 5 bases from V and 6 from J, leaving 16 bases between them. The CDR3 runs 14 residues. CDR3 loop: CASSNVGVSDGYTF. In DNA form, the CDR3 reads TGTGCCAGCAGCAATGTCGGGGTATCCGATGGCTACACCTTC.

The rearrangement links TRBV4-3 to TRBJ2-5, with 9 nucleotides matching TRBD1. Germline CDR1 LGHNA, CDR2 YSLEER. The CDR3 length is 15 residues. V trimming: 0 bases; J trimming: 5 bases; junction bases outside the gene matches: 4. CDR3 coding DNA: TGCGCCAGCAGCCAAGATCAGGGGACAGGGGAGACCCAGTACTTC. Translation: CASSQDQGTGETQYF.

The genes are TRBV19 and TRBJ1-2, with D tentatively TRBD1 (6 bases). The CDR3 loop spans 12 amino acids. CDR1 LNHDA and CDR2 SQIVND come from the germline V gene (reference sequence). V lost 5 bases and J lost 7, with 11 bases in between. The CDR3 DNA follows: TGTGCCAGTAGTGGGGGGGCGACTGGCTACACCTTC. This gives the protein CASSGGATGYTF.

The genes are TRBV18 and TRBJ1-6, with a tentative D call TRBD1 (5 bases). Trimming took off 2 bases at V and 10 bases at J, with 12 bases between the two ends. The germline V gene encodes CDR1 KGHSH and CDR2 LQKENI. This CDR3 is built from 14 residues. This CDR3 is CASSPSGKGSPLHF. For the CDR3, the DNA is TGTGCCAGCTCACCATCAGGGAAGGGATCACCCCTCCACTTT.

This chain links TRBV5-4 with TRBJ2-3; D is unclear. The CDR3 loop spans 14 amino acids. Germline lookup yields CDR1 SGHNT and CDR2 YYREEE (reference sequence). V lost 0 bases, J lost 2 bases, and 7 bases lay in between. The CDR3 DNA is TGTGCCAGCAGCTTGGGAGGATTCACAGATACGCAGTATTTT. Protein: CASSLGGFTDTQYF.

This sequence joins TRBV27 and TRBJ1-2; 8 bases align to TRBD1. Germline CDR1 MNHEY, CDR2 SMNVEV (reference sequence). This CDR3 spans 14 amino acids. Trimming cost V 5 bases and J 5 bases; bases outside gene matches: 7. The CDR3 nucleotides are TGTGCCAGCAGTAATGGACAGGGAGGGTATGGCTACACCTTC. Translation: CASSNGQGGYGYTF.

The rearrangement links TRBV19 to TRBJ2-1, with a possible D match to TRBD2 (7 bases). The CDR3 contains 15 residues. V lost 2 bases to trimming and J lost 0 bases, with 8 bases between them. The germline gives CDR1 LNHDA, CDR2 SQIVND (reference sequence). CDR3 in DNA: TGTGCCAGTAGTATACGGGGGGCCTCCTACAATGAGCAGTTCTTC. Its protein product is CASSIRGASYNEQFF.

This sequence joins TRBV6-5 and TRBJ1-2; perhaps TRBD1 as D (5 bases). There are 14 residues in the CDR3. Germline V gene lookup returns CDR1 MNHEY and CDR2 SVGAGI. Trimming took off 2 bases at V and 9 bases at J, with 16 bases between the two ends. Here the CDR3 DNA reads TGTGCCAGCAGTTACGGCGGCGGGACCCCAAGCTACACCTTC. It encodes CASSYGGGTPSYTF.

The chain joins TRBV30 to TRBJ1-2, with 7 bases identical to TRBD1. Germline V gives CDR1 GTSNPN, CDR2 SVGIG (reference sequence). The CDR3 spans 14 residues. V dropped 6 bases and J dropped 4; count of bases not matched to a gene: 11. Written as DNA, the CDR3 is TGTGCCTGCAATGACAGGGCTTCTAGCTATGGCTACACCTTC. It codes for CACNDRASSYGYTF.

This rearrangement joins TRBV30 to TRBJ2-7; D unresolved. The V end was cut by 3 bases, the J end by 0 bases, with 6 bases between. Germline V gene sequence: CDR1 GTSNPN, CDR2 SVGIG (reference sequence). This CDR3 contains 12 residues. The CDR3, as DNA: TGTGCCTGGAGGTACAGCTCCTACGAGCAGTACTTC. Translating gives CAWRYSSYEQYF. Combining the CDR3 with reference TRBV30 and TRBJ2-7 gives the whole variable domain SQTIHQWPATLVQPVGSPLSLECTVEGTSNPNLYWYRQAAGRGLQLLFYSVGIGQISSEVPQNLSASRPQDRQFILSSKKLLLSDSGFYLCAWRYSSYEQYFGPGTRLTVT.

This sequence joins TRBV6-6 and TRBJ1-2, with a weak D call TRBD1 (6 bases). Germline lookup yields CDR1 MNHNY and CDR2 SVGAGI (reference sequence). This CDR3 contains 14 residues. Trimming took off 2 bases at V and 6 bases at J, with 13 bases between the two ends. DNA for the CDR3: TGTGCCAGCAGTTACAATACAGGGATGGATGGCTACACCTTC. It translates to CASSYNTGMDGYTF.

This sequence joins TRBV6-5 and TRBJ1-3; a weak D match, TRBD1 (5 bases). Between the trimmed V and J ends, which lost 6 bases and 2 bases, there was a span of 11 bases. The CDR3 extends over 14 amino acids. CDR1 is MNHEY, CDR2 SVGAGI, per germline. This CDR3 reads CASRGPSPGNTIYF. CDR3 DNA: TGTGCCAGCAGGGGGCCCTCGCCTGGAAACACCATATATTTT.

V and J are TRBV21-1 and TRBJ1-6. TRBV21-1 represents a pseudogene. CDR3 length: 17 residues. CDR3: CASSKVAASSYNSPLHF. CDR3 nucleotides: TGTGCCAGCAGCAAAGTGGCAGCGAGCTCCTATAATTCACCCCTCCACTTT.

The CDR3 region is CASSLVPTSTDTQYF. The CDR3, as DNA: TGCGCCAGCAGCTTGGTACCAACTAGCACAGATACGCAGTATTTT. The chain carries TRBV5-1 and TRBJ2-3; no reliable D call. The CDR3 is 15 amino acids. CDR1 SGHRS and CDR2 YFSETQ come from the germline V gene. V shed 0 bases and J shed 0 bases, with 8 bases lying between them. The full variable domain, its missing parts supplied by reference TRBV5-1 and TRBJ2-3, is KAGVTQTPRYLIKTRGQQVTLSCSPISGHRSVSWYQQTPGQGLQFLFEYFSETQRNKGNFPGRFSGRQFSNSRSEMNVSTLELGDSALYLCASSLVPTSTDTQYFGPGTRLTVL.